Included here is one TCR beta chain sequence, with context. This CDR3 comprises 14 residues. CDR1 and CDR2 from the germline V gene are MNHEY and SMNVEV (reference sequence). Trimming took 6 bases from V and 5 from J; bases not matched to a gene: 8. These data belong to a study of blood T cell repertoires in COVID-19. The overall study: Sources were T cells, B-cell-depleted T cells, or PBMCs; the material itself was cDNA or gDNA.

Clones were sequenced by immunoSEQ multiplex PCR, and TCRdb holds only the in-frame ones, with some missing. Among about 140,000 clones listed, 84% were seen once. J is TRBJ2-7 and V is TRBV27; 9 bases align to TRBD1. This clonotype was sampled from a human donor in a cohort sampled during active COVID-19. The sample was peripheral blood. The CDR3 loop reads CASRRDRAADEQYF. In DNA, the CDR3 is TGTGCCAGCAGACGGGACAGGGCAGCCGACGAGCAGTACTTC.